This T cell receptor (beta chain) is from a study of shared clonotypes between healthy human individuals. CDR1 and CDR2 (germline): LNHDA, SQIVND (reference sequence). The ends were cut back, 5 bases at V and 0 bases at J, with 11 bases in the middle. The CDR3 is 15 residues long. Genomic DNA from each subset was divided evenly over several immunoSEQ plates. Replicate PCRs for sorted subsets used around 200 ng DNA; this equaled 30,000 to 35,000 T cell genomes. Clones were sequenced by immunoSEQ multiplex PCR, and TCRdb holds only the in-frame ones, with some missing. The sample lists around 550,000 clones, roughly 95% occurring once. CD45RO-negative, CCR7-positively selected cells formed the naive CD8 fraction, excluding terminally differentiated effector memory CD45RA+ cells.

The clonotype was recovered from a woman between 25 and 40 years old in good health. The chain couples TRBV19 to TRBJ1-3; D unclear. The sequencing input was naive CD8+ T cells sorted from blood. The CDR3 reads CASSSARASGNTIYF. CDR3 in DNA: TGTGCCAGTAGTTCGGCACGGGCCTCTGGAAACACCATATATTTT. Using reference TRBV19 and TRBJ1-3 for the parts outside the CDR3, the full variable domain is DGGITQSPKYLFRKEGQNVTLSCEQNLNHDAMYWYRQDPGQGLRLIYYSQIVNDFQKGDIAEGYSVSREKKESFPLTVTSAQKNPTAFYLCASSSARASGNTIYFGEGSWLTVV.